These T cell receptor beta chains were read from a single sample in a study of T cells in Graves' hyperthyroidism and ophthalmopathy. TCRdb redid the calling of the multiplex PCR reads with MiXCR, one entry per CDR3 protein. Of about 200,000 distinct CDR3 sequences listed, around a sixth were seen once; the top ten hold roughly 55%. The sequencing sample was made of blood. These receptors were collected from a woman in her forties or fifties with Graves' hyperthyroidism. Both conserved end residues are part of each CDR3. The D gene is left open where the match is weak. Clone size is given for some rows only: seen once, a few or many times, or a class if the clone is expanded.

j_gene: TRBJ2-7; d_gene: NA; v_gene: TRBV6-1; abundance: many; CDR3nt: TGTGCCAGCACGCTCCGGTTCGACTACGAGCAGTACTTC; CDR3aa: CASTLRFDYEQYF
j_gene: TRBJ2-1; d_gene: TRBD2; v_gene: TRBV6-5; abundance: many; CDR3nt: TGTGCCAGCAGTTACTCGACTAGCGGGAGTTCATCCCCCTACAATGAGCAGTTCTTC; CDR3aa: CASSYSTSGSSSPYNEQFF
j_gene: TRBJ1-1; d_gene: NA; v_gene: TRBV6-1; abundance: many; CDR3nt: TGTGCCAGCAGACAGAACACTGAAGCTTTCTTT; CDR3aa: CASRQNTEAFF
j_gene: TRBJ2-3; d_gene: TRBD2; v_gene: TRBV9; abundance: few; CDR3nt: TGTGCCAGCAGCGCTTCCGCCACGGGAGGGGCGGAAGATACGCAGTATTTT; CDR3aa: CASSASATGGAEDTQYF
j_gene: TRBJ1-6; d_gene: NA; v_gene: TRBV20-1; abundance: NA; CDR3nt: TGCAGTGCCACAGACTCGTGGTATTCACCCCTCCACTTT; CDR3aa: CSATDSWYSPLHF
j_gene: TRBJ2-3; d_gene: NA; v_gene: TRBV10-1; abundance: NA; CDR3nt: TGCGCCAGCAGTGATTTGAGGGGTGGCACAGATACGCAGTATTTT; CDR3aa: CASSDLRGGTDTQYF
j_gene: TRBJ2-3; d_gene: TRBD2; v_gene: TRBV20-1; abundance: NA; CDR3nt: TGCAGTGCTATCATAGCGGGAGCAACAGATACGCAGTATTTT; CDR3aa: CSAIIAGATDTQYF
j_gene: TRBJ2-1; d_gene: TRBD2; v_gene: TRBV24-1; abundance: many; CDR3nt: TGTGCCACCAGCGGGACTAGCGGGAGTTTTGAGCAGTTCTTC; CDR3aa: CATSGTSGSFEQFF
j_gene: TRBJ2-5; d_gene: TRBD1; v_gene: TRBV5-6; abundance: NA; CDR3nt: TGTGCCAGCAGCCCTCAGGGGGCGCGAGAGACCCAGTACTTC; CDR3aa: CASSPQGARETQYF
j_gene: TRBJ2-3; d_gene: TRBD2; v_gene: TRBV6-4; abundance: many; CDR3nt: TGTGCCAGCAGTGAGTCGGTAGCGGGAGGGCCGGTCACAGATACGCAGTATTTT; CDR3aa: CASSESVAGGPVTDTQYF
j_gene: TRBJ2-4; d_gene: TRBD1; v_gene: TRBV30; abundance: many; CDR3nt: TGTGCCTGGTCGGGACAGAACATTCAGTACTTC; CDR3aa: CAWSGQNIQYF
j_gene: TRBJ2-2; d_gene: TRBD2; v_gene: TRBV28; abundance: few; CDR3nt: TGTGCCAGCACAGACGCATCGGGGACTAGCGGGACCGGGGAGCTGTTTTTT; CDR3aa: CASTDASGTSGTGELFF
j_gene: TRBJ2-2; d_gene: TRBD1; v_gene: TRBV30; abundance: NA; CDR3nt: TGTGCCTGGAGCAATAAGGGGGACAGAAAAAACACCGGGGAGCTGTTTTTT; CDR3aa: CAWSNKGDRKNTGELFF
j_gene: TRBJ2-1; d_gene: NA; v_gene: TRBV6-2/TRBV6-3; abundance: NA; CDR3nt: TGTGCCAGCAAGCCTAGTCTCTATGAGCAGTTCTTC; CDR3aa: CASKPSLYEQFF
j_gene: TRBJ2-1; d_gene: TRBD2; v_gene: TRBV5-1; abundance: few; CDR3nt: TGCGCCAGCAGCACCCGTCCAGCGGGAGATGTTGAGCAGTTCTTC; CDR3aa: CASSTRPAGDVEQFF
j_gene: TRBJ1-4; d_gene: NA; v_gene: TRBV20-1; abundance: few; CDR3nt: TGCAGTGCTAGTGCACTAGTAGGTGGTGAAAAACTGTTTTTT; CDR3aa: CSASALVGGEKLFF
j_gene: TRBJ1-1; d_gene: NA; v_gene: TRBV12-3/TRBV12-4; abundance: many; CDR3nt: TGTGCCAGCAGTTATCGGGGGACTTTCTTT; CDR3aa: CASSYRGTFF
j_gene: TRBJ2-6; d_gene: TRBD1; v_gene: TRBV10-3; abundance: few; CDR3nt: TGTGCCATCAGCGTTACAGGGGGCGCGTCTTTCCGTGGGGCCAACGTCCTGACTTTC; CDR3aa: CAISVTGGASFRGANVLTF
j_gene: TRBJ2-7; d_gene: NA; v_gene: TRBV27; abundance: few; CDR3nt: TGTGCCAGCAGTTCCGAACAGGACTCCTACGAGCAGTACTTC; CDR3aa: CASSSEQDSYEQYF
j_gene: TRBJ1-2; d_gene: NA; v_gene: TRBV20-1; abundance: NA; CDR3nt: TGCAGTGCTAGAGGGGGTCCTACAGGGCTCGTCTATGGCTACACCTTC; CDR3aa: CSARGGPTGLVYGYTF
j_gene: TRBJ1-5; d_gene: TRBD1; v_gene: TRBV28; abundance: few; CDR3nt: TGTGCCAGCAGGCCACAGGGGGCCCGAAATCAGCCCCAGCATTTT; CDR3aa: CASRPQGARNQPQHF
j_gene: TRBJ2-7; d_gene: NA; v_gene: TRBV6-6; abundance: many; CDR3nt: TGTGCCAGCAGTTACTCGAGAGGGGGTAGCGAGCAGTACTTC; CDR3aa: CASSYSRGGSEQYF
j_gene: TRBJ2-2; d_gene: TRBD1; v_gene: TRBV24-1; abundance: NA; CDR3nt: TGTGCCACCACCGACAGGGGCACCGGGGAGCTGTTTTTT; CDR3aa: CATTDRGTGELFF
j_gene: TRBJ2-2; d_gene: NA; v_gene: TRBV19; abundance: few; CDR3nt: TGTGCCAGTATTCTTGACAAGAACACCGGGGAGCTGTTTTTT; CDR3aa: CASILDKNTGELFF
j_gene: TRBJ1-5; d_gene: NA; v_gene: TRBV20-1; abundance: many; CDR3nt: TGCAGTGCTAGAGGTTGGCAGGCCCCAGAGGGTCAGCCCCAGCATTTT; CDR3aa: CSARGWQAPEGQPQHF
j_gene: TRBJ2-5; d_gene: NA; v_gene: TRBV3-1; abundance: many; CDR3nt: TGTGCCAGCAGCCCTACGTCGGCCCCTGCCCAGTACTTC; CDR3aa: CASSPTSAPAQYF
j_gene: TRBJ2-7; d_gene: NA; v_gene: TRBV18; abundance: few; CDR3nt: TGTGCCAGCTCACCCGGGACAACCGACCACGAGCAGTACTTC; CDR3aa: CASSPGTTDHEQYF
j_gene: TRBJ1-5; d_gene: TRBD1; v_gene: TRBV5-1; abundance: many; CDR3nt: TGCGCCAGCAGCTTGTCCCCACTAGACAGGGGACACTCGAATCAGCCCCAGCATTTT; CDR3aa: CASSLSPLDRGHSNQPQHF
j_gene: TRBJ2-1; d_gene: TRBD2; v_gene: TRBV11-3; abundance: NA; CDR3nt: TGTGCCAGCACCAAAGACCTACTAGCGGGAGGGTACAATGAGCAGTTCTTC; CDR3aa: CASTKDLLAGGYNEQFF
j_gene: TRBJ2-3; d_gene: TRBD2; v_gene: TRBV5-1; abundance: many; CDR3nt: TGCGCCAGCAGCTTAAGTCTAGCGGCTAGCACAGATACGCAGTATTTT; CDR3aa: CASSLSLAASTDTQYF
j_gene: TRBJ1-1; d_gene: TRBD1; v_gene: TRBV2; abundance: many; CDR3nt: TGTGCCAGCAGTCGGGACAGGGGCGGTACTGAAGCTTTCTTT; CDR3aa: CASSRDRGGTEAFF
j_gene: TRBJ2-2; d_gene: NA; v_gene: TRBV20-1; abundance: few; CDR3nt: TGCAGTGCTAGTTTGCCAGCGGAGATATCCGGGGAGCTGTTTTTT; CDR3aa: CSASLPAEISGELFF
j_gene: TRBJ2-1; d_gene: NA; v_gene: TRBV7-2; abundance: NA; CDR3nt: TGTGCCAGCAGCTTCAGAGGGGGTGAGCAGTTCTTC; CDR3aa: CASSFRGGEQFF
j_gene: TRBJ2-5; d_gene: TRBD2; v_gene: TRBV20-1; abundance: once; CDR3nt: TGCAGTGCGTACGGGACTAGCGGGACAGAGACCCAGTACTTC; CDR3aa: CSAYGTSGTETQYF
j_gene: TRBJ2-7; d_gene: TRBD2; v_gene: TRBV9; abundance: many; CDR3nt: TGTGCCAGCAGCGTAGGGACTAGCAGGTACGAGCAGTACTTC; CDR3aa: CASSVGTSRYEQYF
j_gene: TRBJ2-7; d_gene: TRBD1; v_gene: TRBV12-3/TRBV12-4; abundance: many; CDR3nt: TGTGCCAGCACCCGAGGTGACAGGGGCCACGAGCAGTACTTC; CDR3aa: CASTRGDRGHEQYF
j_gene: TRBJ2-3; d_gene: NA; v_gene: TRBV7-9; abundance: many; CDR3nt: TGTGCCAGCAGCTTATACGGCGGGAGCACAGATACGCAGTATTTT; CDR3aa: CASSLYGGSTDTQYF
j_gene: TRBJ1-2; d_gene: TRBD1; v_gene: TRBV20-1; abundance: NA; CDR3nt: TGCAGTGCTAGAGACCACGGACAGGGCCGGGGCGGCTACACCTTC; CDR3aa: CSARDHGQGRGGYTF
j_gene: TRBJ1-6; d_gene: NA; v_gene: TRBV13; abundance: few; CDR3nt: TGTGCCAGCAGCTTAGAAGGGATCTCCAAGAGTTCACCCCTCCACTTT; CDR3aa: CASSLEGISKSSPLHF
j_gene: TRBJ2-3; d_gene: TRBD2; v_gene: TRBV9; abundance: few; CDR3nt: TGTGCCAGCAGCGTTTCTCTCCCGGGAGGGGGCACAGATACGCAGTATTTT; CDR3aa: CASSVSLPGGGTDTQYF
j_gene: TRBJ2-2; d_gene: NA; v_gene: TRBV12-3/TRBV12-4; abundance: NA; CDR3nt: TGTGCCAGCAGTTTCCCGCTACTGAGTCCAGATAGCGGGGAGCTGTTTTTT; CDR3aa: CASSFPLLSPDSGELFF
j_gene: TRBJ1-3; d_gene: NA; v_gene: TRBV10-3; abundance: few; CDR3nt: TGTGCCATTGGCCCCGGAAACACCATATATTTT; CDR3aa: CAIGPGNTIYF
j_gene: TRBJ1-1; d_gene: NA; v_gene: TRBV5-1; abundance: few; CDR3nt: TGCGCCAGCAGCTTGTGGGAAAAGAACACTGAAGCTTTCTTT; CDR3aa: CASSLWEKNTEAFF
j_gene: TRBJ2-7; d_gene: NA; v_gene: TRBV12-3/TRBV12-4; abundance: many; CDR3nt: TGTGCCAGCAGTCCTTTACAGGGAGGATCCTACGAGCAGTACTTC; CDR3aa: CASSPLQGGSYEQYF
j_gene: TRBJ2-5; d_gene: TRBD1; v_gene: TRBV11-2; abundance: many; CDR3nt: TGTGCCAGCAGCTTGATGGGACAGGGGACATCGGAGACCCAGTACTTC; CDR3aa: CASSLMGQGTSETQYF
j_gene: TRBJ2-1; d_gene: TRBD2; v_gene: TRBV12-5; abundance: many; CDR3nt: TGTGCTAGTGGTCGTAGCGGGGGTTCGTACAATGAGCAGTTCTTC; CDR3aa: CASGRSGGSYNEQFF
j_gene: TRBJ2-7; d_gene: TRBD1; v_gene: TRBV6-1; abundance: many; CDR3nt: TGTGCCAGCAGTTCGTCATCGGGACAGGGGTACGAGCAGTACTTC; CDR3aa: CASSSSSGQGYEQYF
j_gene: TRBJ2-2; d_gene: NA; v_gene: TRBV5-1; abundance: NA; CDR3nt: TGCGCCAGCACCCTGACAGCCGCGAACACCGGGGAGCTGTTTTTT; CDR3aa: CASTLTAANTGELFF
j_gene: TRBJ2-7; d_gene: NA; v_gene: TRBV12-3/TRBV12-4; abundance: many; CDR3nt: TGTGCCAGCAGTTTCGGGGACTCACCCGAGCAGTACTTC; CDR3aa: CASSFGDSPEQYF
j_gene: TRBJ2-1; d_gene: NA; v_gene: TRBV9; abundance: NA; CDR3nt: TGTGCCAGCAGCATGCCAGCCGGCGGTAGCTCCTACAATGAGCAGTTCTTC; CDR3aa: CASSMPAGGSSYNEQFF
j_gene: TRBJ1-5; d_gene: TRBD1; v_gene: TRBV6-1; abundance: NA; CDR3nt: TGTGCCAGCAGGGGGTCAGGGGGCGGTAGCAATCAGCCCCAGCATTTT; CDR3aa: CASRGSGGGSNQPQHF
j_gene: TRBJ2-5; d_gene: NA; v_gene: TRBV20-1; abundance: many; CDR3nt: TGCAGTGCTAGTATCCGCGGACGGGAAACGCGGGAGACCCAGTACTTC; CDR3aa: CSASIRGRETRETQYF
j_gene: TRBJ1-2; d_gene: NA; v_gene: TRBV3-1; abundance: many; CDR3nt: TGTGCCAGCAGCCAAGAAGTGACAGGTCCGTATGGCTACACCTTC; CDR3aa: CASSQEVTGPYGYTF
j_gene: TRBJ2-2; d_gene: TRBD1; v_gene: TRBV20-1; abundance: NA; CDR3nt: TGCAGTGCTACCTTTTTCGGGACAGGGGACCCCGGGGAGCTGTTTTTT; CDR3aa: CSATFFGTGDPGELFF